The 14 T cell receptor beta chains below all came from one sample that was sequenced in a study of response to subunit inactivated influenza vaccine. MiXCR, applied by TCRdb to the RT-PCR reads, yields one record per CDR3 protein. Altogether some 800,000 distinct CDR3 sequences are present, approximately 22% being singletons, with the ten largest covering 10%. Sequences were derived from PBMCs from blood, sampled 4 to 6 days after vaccination. The receptors come from a man aged 45 to 65 who received an inactivated influenza vaccine.

This chain uses TRBV5-1 with TRBJ2-7; D uncertain. This CDR3 is built from 15 residues. Germline-derived CDR1 and CDR2 are SGHRS and YFSETQ. The V gene lost 4 bases and the J gene lost 1 base, with 15 bases spanning the gap. The CDR3 DNA reads as TGCGCCAGCAGCCCCCGGGCGGAATATTCCTACGAGCAGTACTTC. It yields the protein CASSPRAEYSYEQYF.

In this sample, this clonotype turned up many times. The CDR3 loop is CASTQGYNQPQHF. For the CDR3, the DNA is TGTGCCAGCACGCAGGGGTACAATCAGCCCCAGCATTTT. The chain couples TRBV7-9 to TRBJ1-5; TRBD1 is a possible D gene (6 bases). With 7 bases removed from V and 3 bases from J, the gap between germline ends came to 10 bases. The CDR3 contains 13 residues. Germline CDR1 SEHNR, CDR2 FQNEAQ (reference sequence).

The chain has TRBV9 and TRBJ2-2, with 10 positions matching TRBD2. The V segment lost 3 bases and the J segment 3 bases; nucleotides outside the gene matches: 2. This CDR3 comprises 15 residues. Germline V CDR1 and CDR2: SGDLS, YYNGEE. The CDR3 bases are TGTGCCAGCAGCGCAAGCGGGGGGGACACCGGGGAGCTGTTTTTT. The encoded protein is CASSASGGDTGELFF.

This sequence joins TRBV12-3 or TRBV12-4 and TRBJ1-1; D is ambiguous. V was pared by 3 bases and J by 5 bases, with 4 bases between. The length of the CDR3 is 11 residues. This chain's CDR3 is CASSLFTEAFF. CDR3 in DNA: TGTGCCAGCAGTTTGTTTACTGAAGCTTTCTTT.

The chain is built from TRBV4-3 and TRBJ2-7; the D gene could be TRBD1 or TRBD2 (5 bases each). The CDR3 loop spans 15 amino acids. Trimming removed 0 bases at V and 0 bases at J, with 9 bases between. Germline V gene sequence: CDR1 LGHNA, CDR2 YSLEER. The CDR3 protein is CASSQEARGSYEQYF. CDR3 DNA: TGCGCCAGCAGCCAAGAGGCGAGGGGCTCCTACGAGCAGTACTTC.

The sample holds a few counts of this clonotype. This chain links TRBV28 with TRBJ2-1; TRBD2 agrees at 7 bases. From germline, CDR1 is MDHEN and CDR2 SYDVKM. This CDR3 has 16 residues. V gave up 0 bases and J gave up 2 bases; unmatched junction bases: 4. The CDR3 region is CASSLWGEGPYNEQFF. The CDR3 nucleotides are TGTGCCAGCAGTTTATGGGGGGAGGGCCCCTACAATGAGCAGTTCTTC.

The table lists this clonotype with many counts. The gene calls are TRBV12-3 or TRBV12-4 and TRBJ2-5; D uncertain. The V and J ends lost 3 bases and 4 bases respectively, with 12 bases between them. CDR3 length: 14 residues. CDR3 DNA sequence: TGTGCCAGCAGTTTTGGTCTGAGAGGAGAGACCCAGTACTTC. This encodes CASSFGLRGETQYF.

Many counts were recorded for this clonotype. This chain links TRBV20-1 with TRBJ1-2; 10 bases line up with TRBD1. Germline lookup yields CDR1 DFQATT and CDR2 SNEGSKA (reference sequence). Trimming cost V 6 bases and J 4 bases; bases outside gene matches: 8. CDR3 length equals 14 residues. This CDR3 reads CSAAGTGEVYGYTF. The CDR3 DNA reads TGCAGTGCCGCCGGGACAGGGGAGGTCTATGGCTACACCTTC.

In DNA form, the CDR3 reads TGCGCCAGCAGCCGCGGCTTGGGAGTGGGCAATGAGCAGTTCTTC. Encoded protein: CASSRGLGVGNEQFF. The V and J genes are TRBV4-3 and TRBJ2-1; a possible D gene is TRBD2 (5 bases). Trimming took 4 bases from V and 6 from J, leaving 16 bases between them. This CDR3 contains 15 residues. CDR1 and CDR2 from the germline V gene are LGHNA and YSLEER.

The rearrangement links TRBV6-5 to TRBJ2-3; D uncertain. This CDR3 contains 13 residues. Germline CDR1 and CDR2: MNHEY and SVGAGI. Between the trimmed V and J ends, which lost 6 bases and 6 bases, there was a span of 13 bases. The CDR3 DNA reads TGTGCCAGCAGATACCCTTTATCCGATACGCAGTATTTT. It specifies CASRYPLSDTQYF.

V gene TRBV6-5 combines with J gene TRBJ1-4; unclear D gene. The germline CDR1 and CDR2 sequences are MNHEY and SVGAGI. The CDR3 totals 14 residues. Trimming cost V 2 bases and J 6 bases, with 10 bases left between them. CDR3 nucleotide sequence: TGTGCCAGCAGTTACGTGGCGGGAGATGAAAAACTGTTTTTT. It codes for CASSYVAGDEKLFF.

The chain carries TRBV20-1 and TRBJ2-5, with D hard to call. V lost 5 bases and J 7 bases, leaving 11 bases between the germline ends. In germline, CDR1 is DFQATT, CDR2 SNEGSKA (reference sequence). The CDR3 length is 11 residues. CDR3 region: CSAQPSGTQYF. The CDR3 nucleotides read TGCAGTGCTCAACCCTCAGGGACCCAGTACTTC.

This clonotype has a handful of counts. The rearrangement links TRBV15 to TRBJ2-7; D not certain. Germline V lookup: CDR1 LNHNV, CDR2 YYDKDF (reference sequence). There are 14 residues in the CDR3. V was trimmed by 0 bases and J by 6 bases, leaving 12 bases between them. This chain's CDR3 is CATSRDQKGSEQYF. The DNA for the CDR3 is TGTGCCACCAGCAGAGATCAGAAAGGTAGCGAGCAGTACTTC.

In this sample, this clonotype turned up a few times. The genes are TRBV27 and TRBJ1-1; 9 positions match TRBD1. Trimming took 5 bases from V and 4 from J; bases not matched to a gene: 14. This CDR3 spans 17 amino acids. From germline, CDR1 is MNHEY and CDR2 SMNVEV (reference sequence). The CDR3 coding sequence is TGTGCCAGCAGTACCGAATCCGGGACAGGGAAGATCACTGAAGCTTTCTTT. It specifies CASSTESGTGKITEAFF.